Listed here are 14 T cell receptor beta chains from one sample, sequenced in a study of T-cell reconstitution after alpha-beta-depleted transplantation in children. It was with unique molecular identifiers that the TCRbeta library was prepared. In TCRdb, the PCR reads were re-called with MiXCR into one record per CDR3 protein. The table records hundreds of thousands of distinct CDR3 sequences, 10% to 15% of them present only once. This sample comprised PBMCs, mostly from graft donor cells, obtained 360 days after TCRalphabeta/CD19-depleted stem cell transplant. The receptors were sampled from a male patient under 18 who had a stem cell transplant for acute myeloid leukemia, so the T cells may come from the graft donor.

In its sample, this clonotype was seen many times. This chain links TRBV29-1 with TRBJ2-7, with 9 bases identical to TRBD1. The CDR3 consists of 14 residues. The junction had 11 bases not matched to a gene; V was cut back by 5 bases and J by 6 bases. Germline values: CDR1 SQVTM, CDR2 ANQGSEA. CDR3 amino acids: CSVRLQTGGPEQYF. The CDR3 region has the DNA TGCAGCGTTCGCCTCCAGACAGGGGGTCCCGAGCAGTACTTC.

This clonotype has at least ten counts. This sequence joins TRBV10-3 and TRBJ2-7; D may match TRBD1 or TRBD2 (5 bases each). The germline V and J ends were trimmed by 7 bases and 3 bases, with 22 bases remaining between them. This CDR3 spans 16 amino acids. Germline CDR1 and CDR2: ENHRY and SYGVKD. The chain's CDR3 is CAITGKFGAGSYEQYF. The CDR3 DNA reads as TGTGCCATCACGGGGAAATTTGGGGCAGGGAGCTACGAGCAGTACTTC.

This clonotype was recorded at least ten times. The chain combines TRBV29-1 with TRBJ2-7; the D gene is possibly TRBD1 (5 bases). Trimming took 8 bases from V and 9 from J, leaving 23 bases between them. This CDR3 is built from 13 residues. Germline CDR1 is SQVTM and CDR2 is ANQGSEA. The CDR3 nucleotides read TGCAGCTCCAGGATGGGGCCTGGGGTGGGGCAGTACTTC. Translating gives CSSRMGPGVGQYF.

Only a few counts were recorded for this clonotype. The V call is TRBV7-8, the J call TRBJ2-5; TRBD2 matches 7 bases. The CDR3 has 16 amino acids. The V gene's germline CDR1 is SGHVS and CDR2 FQNEAQ. The ends lost 5 bases at V and 1 base at J; junction bases unmatched: 10. The CDR3 nucleotides read TGTGCCAGCAGCCCCGGGACTACCCTCCCCCAAGAGACCCAGTACTTC. Its translation is CASSPGTTLPQETQYF.

This clonotype was picked up many times. The rearrangement joins TRBV28 to TRBJ2-2; 13 bases map to TRBD2. Germline V lookup: CDR1 MDHEN, CDR2 SYDVKM. V lost 6 bases, J lost 7 bases, and 11 bases stayed unmatched. This CDR3 comprises 17 residues. The CDR3 bases are TGTGCCAGCAGGCCCGGACTAGCGGGAGTTTCCCGCGGGGAGCTGTTTTTT. It translates to CASRPGLAGVSRGELFF.

This clonotype has a handful of counts. The V gene is TRBV27, the J gene TRBJ2-7; D gene unclear. Germline CDR1 reads MNHEY; CDR2 reads SMNVEV (reference sequence). V was clipped by 6 bases and J by 4 bases, with 13 bases between them. CDR3 size: 13 residues. The CDR3 reads CASRILGFYEQYF. The CDR3 nucleotides read TGTGCCAGCAGAATACTGGGCTTTTACGAGCAGTACTTC.

The chain employs TRBV4-2 and TRBJ2-2; TRBD2 matches at 12 bases. Germline CDR1 is LGHNA and CDR2 is YNFKEQ. J was trimmed by 5 bases and V by 2 bases; bases with no gene match: 9. The CDR3 extends over 18 amino acids. CDR3 in DNA: TGTGCCAGCAGCCAACCCCGAGGACTAGCGGGACCGACCGGGGAGCTGTTTTTT. Translated: CASSQPRGLAGPTGELFF.

The V and J genes are TRBV18 and TRBJ2-1; D remains unclear. Germline values: CDR1 KGHSH, CDR2 LQKENI. Trimming removed 3 bases at V and 0 bases at J, with 9 bases between. This CDR3 is 15 amino acids long. In nucleotides, the CDR3 is TGTGCCAGCTCACCTTATGTGAGCTCCTACAATGAGCAGTTCTTC. It encodes CASSPYVSSYNEQFF.

This clonotype was seen more than once but under ten times. V usage is TRBV28 and J usage is TRBJ2-7, with 9 bases matching TRBD2. This CDR3 has 14 amino acids. Germline-derived CDR1 and CDR2 are MDHEN and SYDVKM. V lost 6 bases to trimming and J lost 3 bases; unmatched junction nucleotides: 6. This CDR3 is CASRTRTSDYEQYF. The CDR3 nucleotides are TGTGCCAGCAGGACCCGGACTAGCGACTACGAGCAGTACTTC.

In its sample, this clonotype was seen a few times. This rearrangement joins TRBV5-5 to TRBJ2-5; D may be TRBD2 (5 bases). The CDR3 covers 16 residues. The germline gives CDR1 SGHKS, CDR2 YYEKEE (reference sequence). The germline V and J ends were trimmed by 0 bases and 5 bases, with 17 bases remaining between them. CDR3 sequence: CASSLVGGLDTETQYF. As DNA, the CDR3 is TGTGCCAGCAGCTTGGTCGGCGGGCTAGATACGGAGACCCAGTACTTC.

Many counts were recorded for this clonotype. CDR3 coding DNA: TGCAGTGCCGCCCGGGGGCCGAACACTGAAGCTTTCTTT. Translation gives CSAARGPNTEAFF. V and J are TRBV20-1 and TRBJ1-1; the D gene is possibly TRBD1 (6 bases). Trimming shortened V by 6 bases and J by 1 base, and 12 bases separated the two germline ends. Germline V gene lookup returns CDR1 DFQATT and CDR2 SNEGSKA (reference sequence). This CDR3 has 13 residues.

In its sample, this clonotype was seen a few times. V is TRBV29-1 and J is TRBJ1-1; no clear D. The CDR3 is 11 amino acids. The V and J ends lost 3 bases and 4 bases respectively, with 6 bases between them. The germline V gene has CDR1 SQVTM and CDR2 ANQGSEA. This CDR3 is CSVDPRTEAFF. DNA of the CDR3: TGCAGCGTTGACCCACGCACTGAAGCTTTCTTT. Combining the CDR3 with reference TRBV29-1 and TRBJ1-1 gives the whole variable domain SAVISQKPSRDICQRGTSLTIQCQVDSQVTMMFWYRQQPGQSLTLIATANQGSEATYESGFVIDKFPISRPNLTFSTLTVSNMSPEDSSIYLCSVDPRTEAFFGQGTRLTVV.

This clonotype has just a few counts. This rearrangement joins TRBV12-3 or TRBV12-4 to TRBJ1-2; D call uncertain. The CDR3 runs 15 residues. V was pared by 7 bases and J by 1 base, with 16 bases between. CDR3 region: CASTANIGLNYGYTF. CDR3 nucleotide sequence: TGTGCCAGCACCGCTAATATAGGGCTTAACTATGGCTACACCTTC.

This clonotype has just a few counts. CDR3 bases: TGTGCCATCAGTGAGTCGCTAGCGGGGACCGGGGAGCTGTTTTTT. Amino acids: CAISESLAGTGELFF. The V and J genes are TRBV10-3 and TRBJ2-2, with 9 bases aligning to TRBD2. This CDR3 spans 15 amino acids. The germline gives CDR1 ENHRY, CDR2 SYGVKD. Losses at the gene ends were 0 bases for V and 5 bases for J; bases not matched to a gene: 1.